This T cell receptor beta chain was recovered during a study of T cell repertoires in cytomegalovirus infection. Study overall: Selection of CMV epitopes for the study included recently identified HLA-C-restricted and well-studied HLA-B-restricted ones. Shared public TCR beta signatures pointed to both CMV infection and a matching HLA type. Study results and caveats: The study found HLA-C-restricted CMV-specific TCR beta clonotypes dominating the ex vivo response. Individuals carrying CMV plus the relevant HLA were identified by cumulative frequency of public TCR beta families.

The CDR3 has 17 residues. Germline trimming cut 2 bases from V and 1 base from J; bases unmatched to any gene: 6. The germline gives CDR1 MNHEY, CDR2 SVGAGI. As for this clonotype: The antigen is unknown.

MiXCR, run by TCRdb on the reads, gives a single entry per CDR3 protein. Of roughly 160,000 distinct CDR3 sequences detected, about a fifth appear once; the ten largest clones hold more than 25%. The V and J genes are TRBV6-5 and TRBJ2-1; the match to TRBD2 covers 9 bases. The clonotype was recovered from a human donor in good health (CMV status not recorded). Some clones in this sample may be carry-over from other donors' samples. The sample consisted of CD8+ T cells from cultured PBMCs, taken from culture after CMV antigen stimulation. The CDR3 bases are TGTGCCAGCAGTTACACGAGCGGGGGGCCGTCCTACAATGAGCAGTTCTTC. It codes for CASSYTSGGPSYNEQFF.